The 30 T cell receptor beta chains given below trace back to one sample, sequenced in a study of OX40 agonist ivuxolimab in advanced cancers. Profiling relied on immunoSEQ multiplex PCR, and the TCRdb table lists in-frame clones only, not all of them. The sample consists of tens of thousands of clones, about four fifths of them appearing once. This specimen consisted of CD4+ or CD8+ T cells sorted from blood, obtained in a trial of the OX40 agonist ivuxolimab. The receptors were sampled from an adult with an advanced solid tumor such as melanoma, head and neck, liver or kidney cancer.

This sequence joins TRBV7-3 and TRBJ2-1, with TRBD2 identical over 7 bases. V gave up 2 bases and J gave up 1 base; unmatched junction bases: 2. From germline, CDR1 is SGHTA and CDR2 FQGTGA. CDR3 length: 15 amino acids. This CDR3 is CASSLSSGSYNEQFF. The CDR3 region has the DNA TGTGCCAGCAGCTTATCTAGCGGATCCTACAATGAGCAGTTCTTC.

This clone appeared a single time. This chain connects TRBV5-1 to TRBJ2-3; 11 nucleotides align to TRBD1. CDR1 SGHRS and CDR2 YFSETQ come from the germline V gene. The V and J ends lost 2 bases and 5 bases, in that order; junction bases with no gene match: 7. This CDR3 region has 16 residues. DNA of the CDR3: TGCGCCAGCAGCTTTAGGGGACAGGGGGACGGAGATACGCAGTATTTT. Protein product: CASSFRGQGDGDTQYF.

Points on this clone: The same CDR3 can be traced to other DNA sequences in this sample. The chain joins TRBV27 to TRBJ1-5; 7 bases align to TRBD1. Germline V gene data show CDR1 as MNHEY and CDR2 as SMNVEV (reference sequence). V lost 5 bases and J lost 7; bases outside the gene matches: 11. The CDR3 length is 15 residues. The CDR3 DNA is TGTGCCAGCAGTCCCCTCGGGCAGGGGGGCCAGCCCCAGCATTTT. Translating gives CASSPLGQGGQPQHF.

The chain has TRBV4-1 and TRBJ2-1; 10 nucleotides match TRBD2. Germline CDR1 MGHRA, CDR2 YSYEKL. V trimming: 7 bases; J trimming: 5 bases; junction bases outside the gene matches: 11. CDR3 length equals 16 residues. The CDR3 spells CASTKGASGSDNEQFF. The CDR3, as DNA: TGCGCCAGCACCAAAGGGGCTAGCGGGAGTGACAATGAGCAGTTCTTC.

The chain joins TRBV15 to TRBJ1-1; weak D call: TRBD1 (6 bases). CDR3 size: 14 residues. Trimming removed 5 bases from V and 4 bases from J, with 14 bases in between. Germline lookup yields CDR1 LNHNV and CDR2 YYDKDF (reference sequence). The CDR3: CATSFTGWVTEAFF. The CDR3 DNA reads as TGTGCCACCAGCTTCACAGGGTGGGTCACTGAAGCTTTCTTT.

The V call is TRBV29-1, the J call TRBJ2-7; unclear D gene. Germline CDR1 and CDR2: SQVTM and ANQGSEA. The germline V and J ends were trimmed by 4 bases and 3 bases, with 7 bases remaining between them. This CDR3 contains 11 residues. The CDR3 DNA sequence: TGCAGCGTTGTCCTGAGCTACGAGCAGTACTTC. This sequence encodes CSVVLSYEQYF.

The chain recombines TRBV28 with TRBJ2-7; no definite D call. The CDR3 runs 12 residues. CDR1 and CDR2 from the germline V gene are MDHEN and SYDVKM. Trimming shortened V by 0 bases and J by 4 bases, and 4 bases separated the two germline ends. CDR3 in amino acids: CASSLWEYEQYF. CDR3 coding DNA: TGTGCCAGCAGTTTATGGGAATACGAGCAGTACTTC. Combining the CDR3 with reference TRBV28 and TRBJ2-7 gives the whole variable domain DVKVTQSSRYLVKRTGEKVFLECVQDMDHENMFWYRQDPGLGLRLIYFSYDVKMKEKGDIPEGYSVSREKKERFSLILESASTNQTSMYLCASSLWEYEQYFGPGTRLTVT.

The rearrangement uses TRBV6-1 and TRBJ2-7, with 8 bases matching TRBD2. The V gene end was trimmed by 9 bases and the J gene end by 7 bases; junction bases not matched to a gene: 8. Germline CDR1 and CDR2: MNHNS and SASEGT. The CDR3 consists of 12 residues. CDR3 region: CASASGGREQYF. The CDR3 DNA reads TGTGCCAGTGCCTCGGGAGGGAGGGAGCAGTACTTC.

This chain connects TRBV11-2 to TRBJ2-1, with a tentative D call TRBD2 (6 bases). The V end lost 5 bases, the J end lost 1 base, and 12 bases lay between the germline ends. The CDR3 loop spans 15 amino acids. CDR1 is SGHAT and CDR2 is FQNNGV in the germline V gene. Here the CDR3 DNA reads TGTGCCAGCAGCCGGGTGGCGGGGTCCTACAATGAGCAGTTCTTC. Its protein product is CASSRVAGSYNEQFF.

The chain joins TRBV5-4 to TRBJ1-4; maybe TRBD1 (6 bases). Germline CDR1 reads SGHNT; CDR2 reads YYREEE (reference sequence). V was clipped by 4 bases and J by 8 bases, with 18 bases between them. The CDR3 spans 15 residues. CDR3 sequence: CASSRGGQRGEKLFF. The CDR3 DNA reads TGTGCCAGCAGCCGCGGGGGACAACGAGGAGAAAAACTGTTTTTT.

The chain employs TRBV6-5 and TRBJ1-6; D perhaps matches TRBD1 (6 bases). The CDR3 contains 13 residues. With 6 bases removed from V and 12 bases from J, the gap between germline ends came to 15 bases. CDR1 is MNHEY, CDR2 SVGAGI, per germline. The CDR3 region has the DNA TGTGCCAGCAGGACTGACAGGTGGGGACCCCTCCACTTT. Translated, it gives CASRTDRWGPLHF.

This sequence joins TRBV19 and TRBJ2-7; possibly TRBD2 for D (5 bases). Germline V CDR1 and CDR2: LNHDA, SQIVND (reference sequence). V was cut by 8 bases and J by 3 bases, with 23 bases left in between. The CDR3 loop spans 16 amino acids. The CDR3 nucleotides read TGTGCCAGTTCTCCATCCGGCTCCGGGAACCACTACGAGCAGTACTTC. Amino acids: CASSPSGSGNHYEQYF.

The CDR3 DNA follows: TGTGCCAGCGGAAGACAGGGGGGCAATCAGCCCCAGCATTTT. The encoded protein is CASGRQGGNQPQHF. The J gene is TRBJ1-5, the V gene TRBV6-5; TRBD1 agrees at 9 bases. Germline trimming cut 8 bases from V and 2 bases from J; bases unmatched to any gene: 4. CDR3 size: 14 residues. Per the germline V gene, CDR1 is MNHEY and CDR2 is SVGAGI.

The genes are TRBV9 and TRBJ2-7; D not resolved. Trimming left V 4 bases short and J 12 bases short, with 17 bases between. The CDR3 consists of 12 residues. Germline-derived CDR1 and CDR2 are SGDLS and YYNGEE. The CDR3: CASSLDMRTVYF. The CDR3, as DNA: TGTGCCAGCAGCCTCGATATGCGTACGGTGTACTTC.

The gene calls are TRBV10-3 and TRBJ2-1; TRBD1 aligns across 9 bases. The CDR3 runs to 16 residues. Trimming cost V 0 bases and J 9 bases; bases outside gene matches: 9. Germline-derived CDR1 and CDR2 are ENHRY and SYGVKD. The CDR3 loop is CAISESVGTGRSEQFF. CDR3 in DNA: TGTGCCATCAGTGAGTCGGTGGGGACAGGGAGGAGTGAGCAGTTCTTC.

The rearrangement joins TRBV28 to TRBJ1-2, with a tentative D call TRBD1 (6 bases). This CDR3 spans 14 amino acids. Germline V gives CDR1 MDHEN, CDR2 SYDVKM. V was shortened by 3 bases and J by 4 bases, with 12 bases between the two germline ends. The CDR3 DNA is TGTGCCAGCAGTTTCCCGGACAGAATCTATGGCTACACCTTC. It translates to CASSFPDRIYGYTF.

V gene TRBV5-1 combines with J gene TRBJ1-2; no clear D. The CDR3 has 17 amino acids. Germline V gives CDR1 SGHRS, CDR2 YFSETQ. V gave up 3 bases and J gave up 5 bases, with 23 bases separating them. The DNA of the CDR3 is TGCGCCAGCAGCTCCGGAGATCTAATTGGTCGCAGTTATGGCTACACCTTC. It codes for CASSSGDLIGRSYGYTF.

This clone occurred once. The gene calls are TRBV30 and TRBJ2-4; D may be TRBD1 (6 bases). Germline-derived CDR1 and CDR2 are GTSNPN and SVGIG (reference sequence). The CDR3 totals 15 residues. Trimming took 1 base from V and 3 from J, leaving 13 bases between them. The CDR3 sequence: CAWSATGYDKNIQYF. DNA of the CDR3: TGTGCCTGGAGTGCCACAGGGTATGACAAAAACATTCAGTACTTC.

This clone appeared a single time. The chain is built from TRBV4-2 and TRBJ2-2, with 7 positions matching TRBD1. The CDR3 is 15 amino acids. Germline lookup yields CDR1 LGHNA and CDR2 YNFKEQ. V was pared by 6 bases and J by 7 bases, with 11 bases of the junction left unmatched. CDR3 loop: CASSPGTERSGELFF. The DNA of the CDR3 is TGTGCCAGCAGTCCCGGGACAGAGAGAAGCGGGGAGCTGTTTTTT.

The chain is built from TRBV11-1 and TRBJ2-7, with TRBD2 matching 10 bases. CDR3 length: 15 residues. V was clipped by 4 bases and J by 3 bases; unmatched bases: 6. Germline V gene lookup returns CDR1 SGHAT and CDR2 FQDESV (reference sequence). The CDR3 reads CASSYSSGSRYEQYF. CDR3 nucleotide sequence: TGTGCCAGCAGCTATTCTAGCGGGAGTCGCTACGAGCAGTACTTC.

The chain has TRBV7-8 and TRBJ2-3, with D perhaps being TRBD1 or TRBD2 (6 bases each). V gave up 7 bases and J gave up 3 bases, with 14 bases separating them. The CDR3 length is 14 residues. Germline V CDR1 and CDR2: SGHVS, FQNEAQ. The CDR3 region is CASTGGVGTDTQYF. The CDR3 region has the DNA TGTGCCAGCACCGGGGGCGTTGGTACAGATACGCAGTATTTT.

V is TRBV29-1 and J is TRBJ2-1; 8 bases line up with TRBD1. Looked up from germline, CDR1 is SQVTM and CDR2 is ANQGSEA. The CDR3 has 14 residues. Germline trimming cut 3 bases from V and 8 bases from J; bases unmatched to any gene: 9. CDR3 nucleotide sequence: TGCAGCGTTGAGCGGCAGGGGGCTGGAGATGAGCAGTTCTTC. Protein sequence: CSVERQGAGDEQFF.

A single count supports this clone. The rearrangement links TRBV6-5 to TRBJ1-3; D uncertain. Germline CDR1 and CDR2: MNHEY and SVGAGI. The V and J ends lost 2 bases and 0 bases respectively, with 8 bases between them. The CDR3 runs to 15 residues. Written as DNA, the CDR3 is TGTGCCAGCAGTTACGAGAAGAGCTCTGGAAACACCATATATTTT. Protein product: CASSYEKSSGNTIYF.

CDR3 in amino acids: CAWREGSFVSPLHF. The CDR3 DNA reads as TGTGCCTGGAGGGAGGGAAGTTTTGTTTCACCCCTCCACTTT. The chain links TRBV30 to TRBJ1-6; D ambiguous. The CDR3 runs to 14 residues. Trimming stripped 3 bases from V and 9 bases from J, with 15 bases between. Germline values: CDR1 GTSNPN, CDR2 SVGIG (reference sequence).

The gene calls are TRBV7-8 and TRBJ2-7; TRBD1 matches 8 bases. Germline lookup yields CDR1 SGHVS and CDR2 FQNEAQ. The CDR3 extends over 15 amino acids. Trimming cost V 5 bases and J 0 bases; bases outside gene matches: 6. The CDR3 sequence is CASSPRQGSSYEQYF. For the CDR3, the DNA is TGTGCCAGCAGCCCCCGACAGGGGAGCTCCTACGAGCAGTACTTC.

The chain joins TRBV29-1 to TRBJ2-4; D not certain. Germline V gene data show CDR1 as SQVTM and CDR2 as ANQGSEA. V lost 4 bases to trimming and J lost 6 bases, with 7 bases between them. The CDR3 contains 11 residues. For the CDR3, the DNA is TGCAGCGTTGTGACAAGAAACATTCAGTACTTC. Amino acids: CSVVTRNIQYF.

The rearrangement links TRBV7-3 to TRBJ1-1; the match to TRBD1 covers 9 bases. After removal of 4 bases from V and 4 bases from J, the junction contained 4 bases not matched to a gene. CDR3 size: 14 residues. The germline CDR1 and CDR2 sequences are SGHTA and FQGTGA. CDR3 residues: CASSSGQGITEAFF. The DNA of the CDR3 is TGTGCCAGCAGCTCTGGACAGGGGATCACTGAAGCTTTCTTT. Supplemented by reference TRBV7-3 and TRBJ1-1, the full variable domain reads GAGVSQTPSNKVTEKGKYVELRCDPISGHTALYWYRQSLGQGPEFLIYFQGTGAADDSGLPNDRFFAVRPEGSVSTLKIQRTERGDSAVYLCASSSGQGITEAFFGQGTRLTVV.

V and J are TRBV5-5 and TRBJ2-2; D is unclear. Per the germline V gene, CDR1 is SGHKS and CDR2 is YYEKEE (reference sequence). V lost 1 base, J lost 7 bases, and 11 bases lay in between. CDR3 length: 14 residues. The CDR3 nucleotides are TGTGCCAGCAGCTTGTATGCGTTCGGCGGGGAGCTGTTTTTT. Amino acids: CASSLYAFGGELFF.

The chain couples TRBV21-1 to TRBJ2-6; the D call TRBD1 from the table was never checked on the DNA. TRBV21-1 is a pseudogene locus. This CDR3 contains 17 residues. The CDR3 is CASSKGHLYSGANVLTF. Here the CDR3 DNA reads TGTGCCAGCAGCAAAGGACACCTATACTCTGGGGCCAACGTCCTGACTTTC.

This sequence joins TRBV4-2 and TRBJ2-3; 12 nucleotides line up with TRBD1. Germline loops: CDR1 LGHNA, CDR2 YNFKEQ. The CDR3 length is 21 residues. V was clipped by 0 bases and J by 7 bases; unmatched bases: 20. The chain's CDR3 is CASSQDRLVGLGTGGAHTQYF. The CDR3 DNA reads TGTGCCAGCAGCCAAGATCGGCTAGTTGGGTTGGGGACAGGGGGCGCCCATACGCAGTATTTT.